These 27 T cell receptor beta chains came from one sample sequenced in a study of T-cell memory formation after mild COVID-19. TCRdb fed the 5' RACE reads into MiXCR, producing one record per CDR3 protein. The sample shows tens of thousands of distinct CDR3 sequences, 11% to 15% of them seen only once. Sequenced material: PBMCs or a T cell subset sorted from them (not recorded which). Receptor source: an adult woman who had mild COVID-19 (a few samples of this study predate the infection). Cell type and time point are not known.

This clonotype has more than one count but fewer than ten. CDR3 nucleotides: TGTGCCAGCAGTTCGCCGGCCCTGACAGGGGGCTACAATGAGCAGTTCTTC. It specifies CASSSPALTGGYNEQFF. The chain recombines TRBV6-6 with TRBJ2-1; the match to TRBD1 covers 9 bases. J gave up 3 bases and V 4 bases, and 10 bases lay outside the gene matches. Germline CDR1 MNHNY, CDR2 SVGAGI (reference sequence). The CDR3 totals 17 residues.

In its sample, this clonotype was seen a few times. The rearrangement joins TRBV7-3 to TRBJ2-1; 9 bases match TRBD2. With 4 bases clipped from V and 14 bases from J, the junction kept 18 bases outside the gene matches. Germline CDR1 reads SGHTA; CDR2 reads FQGTGA. The CDR3 has 16 residues. CDR3 protein: CASSSSLAGVGGAEFF. The CDR3 DNA is TGTGCCAGCAGCTCCAGTTTAGCGGGAGTTGGGGGGGCTGAGTTCTTC.

This clonotype came up many times. V and J are TRBV20-1 and TRBJ2-1; D is perhaps TRBD2 (5 bases). This CDR3 spans 14 amino acids. Trimming cost V 5 bases and J 5 bases, with 16 bases left between them. CDR1 and CDR2 (germline): DFQATT, SNEGSKA (reference sequence). CDR3 amino acids: CSAGYTSTHNEQFF. The DNA for the CDR3 is TGCAGTGCTGGGTATACTAGTACCCACAATGAGCAGTTCTTC.

The chain carries TRBV5-1 and TRBJ2-7; a possible D gene is TRBD2 (6 bases). This CDR3 has 15 residues. V lost 0 bases, J lost 2 bases, and 12 bases lay in between. Per germline, CDR1 SGHRS and CDR2 YFSETQ. For the CDR3, the DNA is TGCGCCAGCAGCTTGGGTCTAGCGCGAACCTACGAGCAGTACTTC. Its translation: CASSLGLARTYEQYF.

V gene TRBV3-1 combines with J gene TRBJ2-2; no clear D. CDR3 length: 17 amino acids. V was pared by 1 base and J by 1 base, with 13 bases between. From germline, CDR1 is LGHDT and CDR2 YNNKEL (reference sequence). The CDR3 sequence is CASSQVSKVENTGELFF. The CDR3 DNA sequence: TGTGCCAGCAGCCAAGTAAGCAAGGTGGAGAACACCGGGGAGCTGTTTTTT.

The chain uses TRBV7-2 and TRBJ2-1, with D perhaps TRBD1 or TRBD2 (5 bases each). The V end lost 5 bases, the J end lost 5 bases, and 13 bases lay between the germline ends. The V gene's germline CDR1 is SGHTA and CDR2 FQGNSA. CDR3 size: 14 residues. CDR3 in amino acids: CASSLILGDNEQFF. The CDR3 nucleotides are TGTGCCAGCAGCCTCATACTAGGGGACAATGAGCAGTTCTTC. Full variable domain (missing parts from reference TRBV7-2 and TRBJ2-1): GAGVSQSPSNKVTEKGKDVELRCDPISGHTALYWYRQSLGQGLEFLIYFQGNSAPDKSGLPSDRFSAERTGGSVSTLTIQRTQQEDSAVYLCASSLILGDNEQFFGPGTRLTVL.

The J gene is TRBJ2-7, the V gene TRBV5-1, with 10 bases aligning to TRBD1. Germline CDR1 reads SGHRS; CDR2 reads YFSETQ. This CDR3 is 15 amino acids long. Losses at the gene ends were 4 bases for V and 5 bases for J; bases not matched to a gene: 9. CDR3 amino acids: CASSHGTGARDEQYF. DNA for the CDR3: TGCGCCAGCAGCCACGGGACAGGGGCGCGAGACGAGCAGTACTTC.

V gene TRBV30 combines with J gene TRBJ2-2, with D possibly TRBD2 on 5 matching bases. CDR1 is GTSNPN and CDR2 is SVGIG in the germline V gene (reference sequence). The ends were cut back, 0 bases at V and 8 bases at J, with 13 bases in the middle. CDR3 size: 14 residues. The CDR3 nucleotides read TGTGCCTGGAGTGTAGGGCAGTGGAGGGGGGAGCTGTTTTTT. Translated, it gives CAWSVGQWRGELFF.

This clonotype has a handful of counts. The genes are TRBV29-1 and TRBJ2-1, with D unresolved. Germline V gives CDR1 SQVTM, CDR2 ANQGSEA. Between the trimmed V and J ends, which lost 6 bases and 8 bases, there was a span of 14 bases. This CDR3 spans 12 amino acids. The CDR3 region has the DNA TGCAGCGTGAGCGTTTATGTGGATGAGCAGTTCTTC. Translated: CSVSVYVDEQFF.

The chain combines TRBV5-5 with TRBJ2-2; D uncertain. Trimming shortened V by 2 bases and J by 2 bases, and 7 bases separated the two germline ends. Germline lookup yields CDR1 SGHKS and CDR2 YYEKEE (reference sequence). There are 14 residues in the CDR3. CDR3 loop: CASSLPGNTGELFF. For the CDR3, the DNA is TGTGCCAGCAGCTTACCCGGAAACACCGGGGAGCTGTTTTTT.

The chain recombines TRBV15 with TRBJ2-7; 8 bases line up with TRBD1. The V segment lost 3 bases and the J segment 7 bases; nucleotides outside the gene matches: 8. The CDR3 is 14 residues long. Germline V CDR1 and CDR2: LNHNV, YYDKDF (reference sequence). The CDR3 is CATSRARDRSEQYF. The DNA of the CDR3 is TGTGCCACCAGCAGGGCCAGGGACAGGTCAGAGCAGTACTTC.

This sequence joins TRBV27 and TRBJ2-3; 9 nucleotides align to TRBD1. Germline trimming cut 5 bases from V and 3 bases from J; bases unmatched to any gene: 6. The CDR3 is 15 residues long. The germline CDR1 and CDR2 sequences are MNHEY and SMNVEV (reference sequence). CDR3 region: CASSPYRGLTDTQYF. The CDR3 region has the DNA TGTGCCAGCAGTCCTTACAGGGGGCTTACAGATACGCAGTATTTT.

This rearrangement joins TRBV4-3 to TRBJ2-7, with 7 bases fitting TRBD1. The CDR3 has 14 residues. Looked up from germline, CDR1 is LGHNA and CDR2 is YSLEER. The V gene end was trimmed by 4 bases and the J gene end by 4 bases; junction bases not matched to a gene: 7. The DNA of the CDR3 is TGCGCCAGCAGCCCTTACAGGGGACCTTACGAGCAGTACTTC. Translating gives CASSPYRGPYEQYF.

This clonotype was observed a few times. The chain carries TRBV6-5 and TRBJ2-7; D not certain. This CDR3 spans 13 amino acids. V was clipped by 5 bases and J by 3 bases, with 11 bases between them. CDR1 MNHEY and CDR2 SVGAGI come from the germline V gene. CDR3 DNA sequence: TGTGCCAGCAGTGCCCTGGGGTTCTACGAGCAGTACTTC. This encodes CASSALGFYEQYF.

This clonotype was observed a handful of times. The gene calls are TRBV6-6 and TRBJ1-4; D remains unclear. The CDR3 runs to 15 residues. V was shortened by 5 bases and J by 3 bases, with 13 bases between the two germline ends. CDR1 MNHNY and CDR2 SVGAGI come from the germline V gene (reference sequence). DNA of the CDR3: TGTGCCAGCAGTCCAAACCCGCCGGCTAATGAAAAACTGTTTTTT. This encodes CASSPNPPANEKLFF.

This clonotype was seen repeatedly, ten times or more. This chain uses TRBV20-1 with TRBJ2-7; D is unclear. The CDR3 is made up of 15 amino acids. The V end lost 1 base, the J end lost 3 bases, and 16 bases lay between the germline ends. CDR1 and CDR2 (germline): DFQATT, SNEGSKA (reference sequence). CDR3: CSARARPASLYEQYF. CDR3 nucleotides: TGCAGTGCTAGAGCCCGCCCGGCCTCCCTCTACGAGCAGTACTTC.

J is TRBJ2-7 and V is TRBV2; D gene unclear. The CDR3 length is 13 residues. The V gene's germline CDR1 is SNHLY and CDR2 FYNNEI. The V end lost 3 bases, the J end lost 4 bases, and 10 bases lay between the germline ends. CDR3 in amino acids: CASSEVPYYEQYF. The CDR3 DNA reads as TGTGCCAGCAGTGAGGTCCCCTATTACGAGCAGTACTTC. The full variable domain, rest sourced from reference TRBV2 and TRBJ2-7, is EPEVTQTPSHQVTQMGQEVILRCVPISNHLYFYWYRQILGQKVEFLVSFYNNEISEKSEIFDDQFSVERPDGSNFTLKIRSTKLEDSAMYFCASSEVPYYEQYFGPGTRLTVT.

The genes are TRBV3-1 and TRBJ2-5; D perhaps matches TRBD2 (6 bases). The CDR3 length is 18 residues. Germline assignment: CDR1 LGHDT and CDR2 YNNKEL (reference sequence). Trimming removed 1 base at V and 2 bases at J, with 20 bases between. The CDR3 sequence: CASSQAPPGLHAQETQYF. In DNA, the CDR3 is TGTGCCAGCAGCCAAGCCCCCCCGGGACTCCACGCTCAAGAGACCCAGTACTTC.

Only a few counts were recorded for this clonotype. The V gene is TRBV27, the J gene TRBJ2-2; 9 nucleotides agree with TRBD2. The CDR3 covers 16 residues. Germline V gene data show CDR1 as MNHEY and CDR2 as SMNVEV (reference sequence). The junction had 5 bases not matched to a gene; V was cut back by 4 bases and J by 2 bases. The CDR3, as DNA: TGTGCCAGCAGTTCGGGACTAGCAGTTAACACCGGGGAGCTGTTTTTT. It is translated as CASSSGLAVNTGELFF.

CDR3 amino acids: CSYGDRGLGEKLFF. The CDR3 DNA reads TGCAGCTACGGGGACAGGGGGCTCGGGGAAAAACTGTTTTTT. The chain is built from TRBV29-1 and TRBJ1-4; 12 bases align to TRBD1. From germline, CDR1 is SQVTM and CDR2 ANQGSEA. The ends lost 8 bases at V and 8 bases at J; junction bases unmatched: 9. The CDR3 is 14 residues long.

The chain joins TRBV10-2 to TRBJ1-1; D gene uncertain. Germline assignment: CDR1 WSHSY and CDR2 SAAADI. This CDR3 spans 12 amino acids. Trimming pared 1 base from V and 4 bases from J, leaving 4 bases between. Here the CDR3 DNA reads TGCGCCAGCAGTGAGTGGGTCACTGAAGCTTTCTTT. Protein: CASSEWVTEAFF.

This clonotype was counted only a few times. The CDR3 sequence: CASRWDRGIHEQFF. The CDR3 nucleotides read TGTGCCAGCAGATGGGACAGGGGGATCCATGAGCAGTTCTTC. The J gene is TRBJ2-1, the V gene TRBV6-1; 11 bases fit TRBD1. Trimming removed 6 bases from V and 8 bases from J; junction bases left unmatched: 6. CDR3 length: 14 amino acids. The germline V gene has CDR1 MNHNS and CDR2 SASEGT.

The gene calls are TRBV19 and TRBJ2-7; D is perhaps TRBD1 (6 bases). Trimming removed 5 bases from V and 3 bases from J, with 14 bases in between. The CDR3 covers 14 residues. The germline CDR1 and CDR2 sequences are LNHDA and SQIVND (reference sequence). The CDR3, as DNA: TGTGCCAGTAGTGAACAGGGTAATTTCTACGAGCAGTACTTC. Amino acids: CASSEQGNFYEQYF.

The chain is built from TRBV5-1 and TRBJ2-5, with 12 bases identical to TRBD2. V gave up 0 bases and J gave up 0 bases; unmatched junction bases: 6. Looked up from germline, CDR1 is SGHRS and CDR2 is YFSETQ. The CDR3 runs 18 residues. The CDR3 loop reads CASSLGLAGALYQETQYF. CDR3 nucleotide sequence: TGCGCCAGCAGCTTGGGACTAGCGGGGGCCTTGTACCAAGAGACCCAGTACTTC.

The sample holds a few counts of this clonotype. This chain links TRBV3-1 with TRBJ2-1; 8 bases match TRBD1. The CDR3 sequence is 17 residues long. V lost 0 bases to trimming and J lost 2 bases; unmatched junction nucleotides: 6. Germline lookup yields CDR1 LGHDT and CDR2 YNNKEL (reference sequence). Here the CDR3 reads CASSQDPGRGPYNEQFF. In DNA form, the CDR3 reads TGTGCCAGCAGCCAAGATCCAGGCAGGGGGCCCTACAATGAGCAGTTCTTC.

This clonotype was found many times. The chain employs TRBV9 and TRBJ2-1; 9 bases align to TRBD2. CDR3 length: 19 amino acids. The V gene end was trimmed by 1 base and the J gene end by 0 bases; junction bases not matched to a gene: 11. CDR1 is SGDLS, CDR2 YYNGEE, per germline. The CDR3 is CASSVLNRTSGPSYNEQFF. In DNA form, the CDR3 reads TGTGCCAGCAGCGTATTGAATAGAACTAGCGGGCCCTCCTACAATGAGCAGTTCTTC. Full variable domain (remainder filled in from reference TRBV9 and TRBJ2-1): DSGVTQTPKHLITATGQRVTLRCSPRSGDLSVYWYQQSLDQGLQFLIQYYNGEERAKGNILERFSAQQFPDLHSELNLSSLELGDSALYFCASSVLNRTSGPSYNEQFFGPGTRLTVL.

This clonotype has more than one count but fewer than ten. The J gene is TRBJ2-1, the V gene TRBV13; D call uncertain. With 5 bases removed from V and 8 bases from J, the gap between germline ends came to 16 bases. This CDR3 spans 14 amino acids. The germline V gene encodes CDR1 PRHDT and CDR2 FYEKMQ (reference sequence). The CDR3 region has the DNA TGTGCCAGCAGCCCCGGTAGGACCCTGGATGAGCAGTTCTTC. It is translated as CASSPGRTLDEQFF.